The clone carrying this TCR beta chain was detected a few times. The germline gives CDR1 SGHVS, CDR2 FNYEAQ. V lost 5 bases and J lost 2; bases outside the gene matches: 8. The CDR3 sequence is 15 residues long. Attachment of unique molecular identifiers was made to individual cDNA molecules. TCRdb analysed the 5' RACE reads with MiXCR anew, one entry per CDR3 protein. In the table there are 40,000 or so distinct CDR3 sequences, about 8% of which are singletons. These data are taken from a study of early T cells in non-severe SARS-CoV-2 infection. This chain connects TRBV7-6 to TRBJ2-5, with 7 bases lining up with TRBD1. The specimen was whole blood, collected at baseline. The TCR sequence derives from an adult who was a healthcare worker with PCR-confirmed SARS-CoV-2 infection or an uninfected control (not recorded which). The CDR3 DNA is TGTGCCAGCAGCGCCATGGGACAGCCTCAAGAGACCCAGTACTTC. This translates into CASSAMGQPQETQYF.